The 21 T cell receptor beta chains in this list originate from one sample, sequenced in a study of T cells after yellow fever vaccination. TCRdb reprocessed the 5' RACE reads via MiXCR and lists one record per CDR3 protein. The sample lists fewer than 350,000 distinct CDR3 sequences, approximately 4% occurring once. The input for sequencing was PBMCs, taken 15 days after the yellow fever booster vaccination. All receptors come from a man aged 18 to 30 who received the YFV17D yellow fever vaccine.

This clonotype has a count of ten or more. The CDR3 DNA is TGTGCCAGCAGCTTAGGACTAGCGGGGACCGAGTACCAAGAGACCCAGTACTTC. It is translated as CASSLGLAGTEYQETQYF. The chain employs TRBV7-9 and TRBJ2-5; 11 bases line up with TRBD2. Germline CDR1 and CDR2: SEHNR and FQNEAQ (reference sequence). Trimming cost V 1 base and J 0 bases; bases outside gene matches: 7. The CDR3 consists of 18 residues.

This clonotype was found many times. The chain uses TRBV4-2 and TRBJ2-7; weak D call: TRBD2 (6 bases). The V and J ends lost 1 base and 0 bases respectively, with 13 bases between them. Germline V gene data show CDR1 as LGHNA and CDR2 as YNFKEQ. The CDR3 spans 16 residues. The CDR3 sequence is CASSQVERASSYEQYF. CDR3 sequence (DNA): TGTGCCAGCAGCCAAGTTGAGCGGGCAAGCTCCTACGAGCAGTACTTC.

In its sample, this clonotype was seen many times. The V call is TRBV7-9, the J call TRBJ2-2, with D possibly called TRBD1 or TRBD2 (5 bases each). CDR1 is SEHNR and CDR2 is FQNEAQ in the germline V gene (reference sequence). V lost 5 bases and J 1 base, leaving 8 bases between the germline ends. This CDR3 comprises 14 residues. The CDR3 reads CASSGGQNTGELFF. The CDR3 nucleotides read TGTGCCAGCAGCGGAGGACAGAACACCGGGGAGCTGTTTTTT.

This clonotype was detected many times. Compared with germline, one end of the junction differs, possibly owing to a read error. V gene TRBV7-2 combines with J gene TRBJ2-1, with 9 bases matching TRBD2. The CDR3 is made up of 15 amino acids. The germline V gene encodes CDR1 SGHTA and CDR2 FQGNSA. As DNA, the CDR3 is TGTGCCAGCAGCCTAGCGGGGACGACCTACAATGAGCAGTTCTTC. This codes for CASSLAGTTYNEQFF.

There are many counts of this clonotype. The chain links TRBV6-2 or TRBV6-3 to TRBJ2-4, with TRBD1 as a possible D gene (7 bases). The CDR3 is 14 amino acids. Germline V CDR1 and CDR2: MNHEY, SVGEGT. The V end lost 4 bases, the J end lost 6 bases, and 13 bases lay between the germline ends. The CDR3 sequence: CASSSGDSLNIQYF. CDR3 nucleotides: TGTGCCAGCAGTTCGGGGGACAGTTTAAACATTCAGTACTTC.

This clonotype was seen ten or more times. The chain employs TRBV20-1 and TRBJ2-4, with 11 bases lining up with TRBD1. The CDR3 has 17 residues. Germline CDR1 reads DFQATT; CDR2 reads SNEGSKA (reference sequence). J gave up 0 bases and V 6 bases, and 10 bases lay outside the gene matches. The CDR3 nucleotides are TGCAGTGCCGAGGGACAGGGGGGGACCTTAGCCAAAAACATTCAGTACTTC. This codes for CSAEGQGGTLAKNIQYF.

The genes are TRBV5-3 and TRBJ2-7; possible D gene TRBD2, 5 bases. TRBV5-3 qualifies as an ORF whose function is uncertain. This CDR3 spans 14 amino acids. V was trimmed by 0 bases and J by 5 bases, leaving 12 bases between them. CDR3 bases: TGTGCCAGAAGCTTGGGGCAGCGGATCCACGAGCAGTACTTC. Amino acids: CARSLGQRIHEQYF.

This clonotype was counted many times. This chain links TRBV7-9 with TRBJ2-5; TRBD1 matches 8 bases. The ends lost 4 bases at V and 4 bases at J; junction bases unmatched: 8. CDR1 is SEHNR, CDR2 FQNEAQ, per germline (reference sequence). The CDR3 totals 15 residues. This CDR3 reads CASSSWTGSGETQYF. The CDR3, as DNA: TGTGCCAGCAGCTCCTGGACAGGGTCGGGAGAGACCCAGTACTTC.

This clonotype was detected many times. The chain has TRBV29-1 and TRBJ1-1; D unresolved. The CDR3 has 13 residues. Per the germline V gene, CDR1 is SQVTM and CDR2 is ANQGSEA. V lost 4 bases to trimming and J lost 0 bases, with 9 bases between them. Here the CDR3 reads CSVATRMNTEAFF. The CDR3 DNA sequence: TGCAGCGTTGCGACACGAATGAACACTGAAGCTTTCTTT.

This rearrangement joins TRBV5-1 to TRBJ2-2; 7 bases match TRBD1. The V gene end was trimmed by 2 bases and the J gene end by 5 bases; junction bases not matched to a gene: 15. Germline V gene data show CDR1 as SGHRS and CDR2 as YFSETQ. The CDR3 is made up of 18 amino acids. This CDR3 is CASSFLGGDRVETGELFF. The CDR3 nucleotides are TGCGCCAGCAGCTTTCTTGGGGGCGACAGGGTGGAGACCGGGGAGCTGTTTTTT.

J is TRBJ1-5 and V is TRBV4-2; 11 bases line up with TRBD1. The V and J ends lost 3 bases and 4 bases, in that order; junction bases with no gene match: 2. The CDR3 totals 15 residues. The germline gives CDR1 LGHNA, CDR2 YNFKEQ. Here the CDR3 reads CASSHRDRGNQPQHF. CDR3 DNA sequence: TGTGCCAGCAGCCACCGGGACAGGGGGAATCAGCCCCAGCATTTT.

The sample holds a few counts of this clonotype. The chain couples TRBV5-1 to TRBJ1-3; 7 bases fit TRBD1. This CDR3 comprises 14 residues. Germline V gene sequence: CDR1 SGHRS, CDR2 YFSETQ. J was trimmed by 4 bases and V by 7 bases; bases with no gene match: 8. CDR3 residues: CASSIPGQGNTIYF. DNA of the CDR3: TGCGCCAGCTCTATTCCGGGACAGGGAAACACCATATATTTT.

In nucleotides, the CDR3 is TGCGCCAGCAGGGTCGGGCAGGGGGTAGTGGATGAGCAGTTCTTC. Translating gives CASRVGQGVVDEQFF. This sequence joins TRBV5-1 and TRBJ2-1, with 7 positions matching TRBD1. Germline trimming cut 5 bases from V and 8 bases from J; bases unmatched to any gene: 13. The germline V gene has CDR1 SGHRS and CDR2 YFSETQ. The CDR3 is made up of 15 amino acids. Based on the CDR3 plus reference TRBV5-1 and TRBJ2-1, the full variable domain is KAGVTQTPRYLIKTRGQQVTLSCSPISGHRSVSWYQQTPGQGLQFLFEYFSETQRNKGNFPGRFSGRQFSNSRSEMNVSTLELGDSALYLCASRVGQGVVDEQFFGPGTRLTVL.

This clonotype was detected many times. This chain connects TRBV4-1 to TRBJ2-7, with D tentatively TRBD1 or TRBD2 (6 bases each). This CDR3 spans 13 amino acids. The germline CDR1 and CDR2 sequences are MGHRA and YSYEKL. The ends were cut back, 4 bases at V and 6 bases at J, with 13 bases in the middle. The CDR3 reads CASSPEGGREQYF. The CDR3 DNA reads TGCGCCAGCAGCCCCGAGGGGGGTCGCGAGCAGTACTTC.

Ten or more counts support this clonotype. The V call is TRBV7-9, the J call TRBJ2-1; D call uncertain. This CDR3 has 15 residues. Per the germline V gene, CDR1 is SEHNR and CDR2 is FQNEAQ (reference sequence). The V and J ends lost 3 bases and 4 bases respectively, with 13 bases between them. This CDR3 is CASSLMGIGYNEQFF. The CDR3 DNA follows: TGTGCCAGCAGCTTGATGGGGATCGGTTACAATGAGCAGTTCTTC.

This clonotype appeared a few times. This chain uses TRBV27 with TRBJ2-6, with 8 nucleotides matching TRBD1. Germline values: CDR1 MNHEY, CDR2 SMNVEV (reference sequence). This CDR3 contains 17 residues. V shed 5 bases, J shed 2 bases, and the junction held 8 bases outside the gene matches. The CDR3 is CASSPSGDRPGANVLTF. CDR3 DNA: TGTGCCAGCAGTCCCTCCGGGGACAGGCCTGGGGCCAACGTCCTGACTTTC.

This clonotype was recorded many times. The chain combines TRBV5-1 with TRBJ1-3, with D tentatively TRBD1 (6 bases). In germline, CDR1 is SGHRS, CDR2 YFSETQ. This CDR3 is built from 16 residues. Trimming pared 4 bases from V and 4 bases from J, leaving 18 bases between. CDR3 nucleotides: TGCGCCAGCAGCCGGGACGTCCGGGGGCAAGGAAACACCATATATTTT. It translates to CASSRDVRGQGNTIYF. Combining the CDR3 with reference TRBV5-1 and TRBJ1-3 gives the whole variable domain KAGVTQTPRYLIKTRGQQVTLSCSPISGHRSVSWYQQTPGQGLQFLFEYFSETQRNKGNFPGRFSGRQFSNSRSEMNVSTLELGDSALYLCASSRDVRGQGNTIYFGEGSWLTVV.

This clonotype was seen only a few times. The chain combines TRBV5-4 with TRBJ1-3; no clear D. Germline V gene lookup returns CDR1 SGHNT and CDR2 YYREEE (reference sequence). CDR3 length equals 14 residues. The germline V and J ends were trimmed by 0 bases and 4 bases, with 8 bases remaining between them. The CDR3 reads CASSLGDWGNTIYF. In nucleotides, the CDR3 is TGTGCCAGCAGCTTGGGAGACTGGGGAAACACCATATATTTT.

This clonotype was detected many times. CDR3 coding DNA: TGCAGTGCTTTTGGGAGCGAGCAGTACTTC. Amino acids: CSAFGSEQYF. The V call is TRBV20-1, the J call TRBJ2-7, with D perhaps TRBD2 (5 bases). Trimming removed 5 bases at V and 6 bases at J, with 8 bases between. The CDR3 is 10 amino acids. Germline V CDR1 and CDR2: DFQATT, SNEGSKA (reference sequence).

This clonotype was counted a few times. The rearrangement links TRBV30 to TRBJ2-7, with D unclear. The V and J ends lost 0 bases and 5 bases respectively, with 8 bases between them. The CDR3 spans 12 residues. The germline V gene encodes CDR1 GTSNPN and CDR2 SVGIG (reference sequence). This CDR3 is CAWSVSSHEQYF. The DNA of the CDR3 is TGTGCCTGGAGTGTATCCAGCCACGAGCAGTACTTC.

This clonotype came up a few times. The J gene is TRBJ2-1, the V gene TRBV18; no definite D call. The V end lost 4 bases, the J end lost 0 bases, and 10 bases lay between the germline ends. The CDR3 loop spans 15 amino acids. The V gene's germline CDR1 is KGHSH and CDR2 LQKENI. The DNA for the CDR3 is TGTGCCAGCTCACGCGACATGAGCTCCTACAATGAGCAGTTCTTC. Encoded protein: CASSRDMSSYNEQFF. The full variable domain, completed using reference TRBV18 and TRBJ2-1, is NAGVMQNPRHLVRRRGQEARLRCSPMKGHSHVYWYRQLPEEGLKFMVYLQKENIIDESGMPKERFSAEFPKEGPSILRIQQVVRGDSAAYFCASSRDMSSYNEQFFGPGTRLTVL.